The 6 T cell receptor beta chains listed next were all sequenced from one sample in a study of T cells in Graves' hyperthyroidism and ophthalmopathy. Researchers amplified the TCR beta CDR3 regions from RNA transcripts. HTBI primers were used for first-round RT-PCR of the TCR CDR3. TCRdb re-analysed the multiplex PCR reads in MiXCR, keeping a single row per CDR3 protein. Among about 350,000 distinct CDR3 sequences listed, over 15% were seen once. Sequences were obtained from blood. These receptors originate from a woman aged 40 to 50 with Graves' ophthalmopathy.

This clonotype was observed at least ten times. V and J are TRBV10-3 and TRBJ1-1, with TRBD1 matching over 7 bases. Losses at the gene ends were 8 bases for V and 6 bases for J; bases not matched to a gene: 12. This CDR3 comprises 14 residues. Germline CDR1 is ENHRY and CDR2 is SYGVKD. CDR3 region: CAIGYRGVESEAFF. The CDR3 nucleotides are TGTGCCATCGGTTACAGGGGAGTGGAATCTGAAGCTTTCTTT.

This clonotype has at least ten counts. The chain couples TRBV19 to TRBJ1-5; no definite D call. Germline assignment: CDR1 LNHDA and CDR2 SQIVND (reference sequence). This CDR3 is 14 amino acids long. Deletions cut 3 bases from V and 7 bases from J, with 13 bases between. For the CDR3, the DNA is TGTGCCAGTAGTATTTCAAAGGGTCCCCAGCCCCAGCATTTT. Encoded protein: CASSISKGPQPQHF.

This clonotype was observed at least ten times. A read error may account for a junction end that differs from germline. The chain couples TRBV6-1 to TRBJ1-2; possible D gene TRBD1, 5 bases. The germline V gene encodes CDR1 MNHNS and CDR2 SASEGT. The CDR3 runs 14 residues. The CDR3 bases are TGTGCCAGCAGACAGGACAAACTTAACTATGGCTGCACCTTC. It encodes CASRQDKLNYGCTF.

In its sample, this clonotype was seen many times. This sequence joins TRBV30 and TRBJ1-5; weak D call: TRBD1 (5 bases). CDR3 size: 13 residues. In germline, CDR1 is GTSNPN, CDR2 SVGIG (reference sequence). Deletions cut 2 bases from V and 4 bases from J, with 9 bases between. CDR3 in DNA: TGTGCCTGGAGTCAGGCAGGGAATCAGCCCCAGCATTTT. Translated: CAWSQAGNQPQHF.

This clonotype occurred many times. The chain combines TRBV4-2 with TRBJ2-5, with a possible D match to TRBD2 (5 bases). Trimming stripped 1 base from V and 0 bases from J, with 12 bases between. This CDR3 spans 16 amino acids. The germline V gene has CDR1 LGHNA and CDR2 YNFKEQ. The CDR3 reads CASSQGRRRDQETQYF. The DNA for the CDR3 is TGTGCCAGCAGCCAAGGGCGCAGGCGGGACCAAGAGACCCAGTACTTC.

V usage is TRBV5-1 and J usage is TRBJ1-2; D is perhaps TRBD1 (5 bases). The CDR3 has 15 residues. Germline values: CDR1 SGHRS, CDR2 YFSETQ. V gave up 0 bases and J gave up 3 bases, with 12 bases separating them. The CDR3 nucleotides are TGCGCCAGCAGCTTGGACAAGGGGCAATACTATGGCTACACCTTC. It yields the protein CASSLDKGQYYGYTF.